The clone carrying this T cell receptor (beta chain) appeared a few times. The CDR3 contains 15 residues. Germline values: CDR1 MNHEY, CDR2 SMNVEV (reference sequence). Trimming took 4 bases from V and 7 from J; bases not matched to a gene: 8. This sample is part of a study of beta chain features in type 1 diabetes. Study information: Patients were similar to healthy donors in age and gender (as well as in cell yields).

The whole isolated RNA underwent reverse transcription, so sequencing captured expressed TCRB transcripts. The repertoire was sequenced with immunoSEQ multiplex PCR; TCRdb's copy has only in-frame clones and lacks some. In the table there are 200,000 to 250,000 clones, 9.6% of which are singletons. Sequencing was performed on naive CD4+ T cells from blood. The chain combines TRBV27 with TRBJ1-5, with TRBD1 matching over 9 bases. The source of this sequence is a woman in her late teens or twenties in good health. The CDR3 DNA follows: TGTGCCAGCAGTTCCTTATGGGACAGGGAACAGCCCCAGCATTTT. Encoded protein: CASSSLWDREQPQHF.